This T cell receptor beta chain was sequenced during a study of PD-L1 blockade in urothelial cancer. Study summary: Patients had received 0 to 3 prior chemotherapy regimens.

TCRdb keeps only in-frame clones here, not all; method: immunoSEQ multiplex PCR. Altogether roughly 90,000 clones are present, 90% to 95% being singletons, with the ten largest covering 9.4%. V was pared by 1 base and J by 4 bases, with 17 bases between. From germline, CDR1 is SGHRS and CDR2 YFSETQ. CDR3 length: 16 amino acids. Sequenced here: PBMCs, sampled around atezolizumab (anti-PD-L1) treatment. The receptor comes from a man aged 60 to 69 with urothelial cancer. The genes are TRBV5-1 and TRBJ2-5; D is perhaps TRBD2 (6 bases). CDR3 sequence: CASSLYANGRGETQYF. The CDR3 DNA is TGCGCCAGCAGCTTGTACGCCAACGGGAGAGGAGAGACCCAGTACTTC.